The T cell receptor beta chain described here comes from a study of CD8 T cells in ankylosing spondylitis. Points from the study as a whole: Reportedly, significant enrichment of disease-linked clones occurred in matched ankylosing spondylitis synovial fluid. Among TCR beta sequences, a motif of several highly homologous variants appeared characteristic of ankylosing spondylitis blood. Clones linked to the disease showed a CD8+ phenotype. They occurred at relatively low frequencies in peripheral blood. Earlier reports found some motif variants in synovial fluid and blood in reactive arthritis.

Regarding this clonotype: Its matching antigen is unknown.

Library preparation for TCR beta used quantitative 5'-RACE with molecular barcodes. TCRdb itself ran the 5' RACE reads through MiXCR, one entry per CDR3 protein. Of hundreds of thousands of distinct CDR3 sequences in the sample, 26% were seen once. Trimming removed 4 bases from V and 0 bases from J, with 20 bases in between. In germline, CDR1 is SGHRS, CDR2 YFSETQ. The CDR3 extends over 17 amino acids. The clonotype originates from a male donor with ankylosing spondylitis. The sequenced sample was blood, either unsorted or a sorted T cell fraction (not recorded which). This chain links TRBV5-1 with TRBJ2-7, with a weak D call TRBD2 (6 bases). CDR3 residues: CASSPFGGTSNSYEQYF. Here the CDR3 DNA reads TGCGCCAGCAGCCCGTTTGGCGGGACTTCCAACTCCTACGAGCAGTACTTC.